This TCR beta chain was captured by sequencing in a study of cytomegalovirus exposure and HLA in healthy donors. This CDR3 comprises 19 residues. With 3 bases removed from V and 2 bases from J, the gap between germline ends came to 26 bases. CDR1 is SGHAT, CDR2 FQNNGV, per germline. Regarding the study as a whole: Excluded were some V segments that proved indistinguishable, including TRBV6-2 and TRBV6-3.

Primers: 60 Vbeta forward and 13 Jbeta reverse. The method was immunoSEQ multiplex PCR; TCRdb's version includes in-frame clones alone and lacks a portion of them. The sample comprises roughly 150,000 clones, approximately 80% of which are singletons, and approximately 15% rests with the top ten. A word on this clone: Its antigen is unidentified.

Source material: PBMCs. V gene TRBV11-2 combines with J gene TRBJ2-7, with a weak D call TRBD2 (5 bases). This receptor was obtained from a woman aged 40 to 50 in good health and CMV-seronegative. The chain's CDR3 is CASSLREGSDNPLTYEQYF. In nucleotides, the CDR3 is TGTGCCAGCAGCTTGAGAGAAGGGAGCGACAATCCTTTAACCTACGAGCAGTACTTC.